This T cell receptor (beta chain) stems from a study of T cell responses to AZD1222 COVID-19 vaccine. Sequencing was performed with immunoSEQ multiplex PCR; in TCRdb, only in-frame clones are kept and a portion is missing. Among about 150,000 clones listed, 88% were seen once. Worth noting for this clone: The antigen is unknown.

Germline assignment: CDR1 MNHEY and CDR2 SVGAGI. The CDR3 has 15 amino acids. V dropped 8 bases and J dropped 6 bases, with 23 bases sitting between them. Notes on the study in general: None of the repertoires were sampled until the peak T cell response had passed.

The chain is built from TRBV6-5 and TRBJ2-7, with D possibly TRBD1 on 6 matching bases. This specimen consisted of peripheral blood, obtained on day 0 of AZD1222 vaccination. This receptor was obtained from an adult in good health. CDR3 amino acids: CASPQSGTPRAEQYF. CDR3 nucleotide sequence: TGTGCCAGCCCTCAATCCGGGACACCTCGGGCCGAGCAGTACTTC.